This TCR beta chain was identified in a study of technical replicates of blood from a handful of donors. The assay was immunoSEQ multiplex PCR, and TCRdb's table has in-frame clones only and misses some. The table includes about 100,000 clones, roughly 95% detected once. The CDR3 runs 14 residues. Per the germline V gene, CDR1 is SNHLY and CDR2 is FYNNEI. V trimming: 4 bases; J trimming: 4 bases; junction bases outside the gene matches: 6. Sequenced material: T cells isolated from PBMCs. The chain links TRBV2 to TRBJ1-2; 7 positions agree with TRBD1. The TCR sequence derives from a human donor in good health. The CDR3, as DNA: TGTGCCAGCAGTGTGGAACAGGGGCCCTATGGCTACACCTTC. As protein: CASSVEQGPYGYTF.